This entry concerns a single T cell receptor beta chain. Antigen unknown. The sample belongs to a study of brain T cells in children with intractable seizures. Whole-study results and caveats: Clones missing pre-surgery may reflect undersampling of that blood sample.

Time point given: blood from clinic visit 5 months post-surgery; TSC patient then seizure free. TCRdb's table, derived via immunoSEQ multiplex PCR, lists solely in-frame clones and lacks some. Of about 350,000 clones in the sample, more than 85% were seen once. This CDR3 comprises 13 residues. With V trimmed by 9 bases and J by 1 base, 5 bases remained unmatched. The V gene's germline CDR1 is SEHNR and CDR2 FQNEAQ (reference sequence). The V gene is TRBV7-9, the J gene TRBJ1-1, with TRBD1 matching over 7 bases. The receptor was isolated from a boy in the first two years of life with tuberous sclerosis and intractable seizures. The sample was peripheral blood, taken 4 to 5 months after surgery. The CDR3 is CASKGATNTEAFF. The CDR3 nucleotides are TGTGCCAGTAAGGGGGCAACGAACACTGAAGCTTTCTTT.